This T cell receptor (beta chain) came from a study of shared clonotypes between healthy human individuals. The table came from immunoSEQ multiplex PCR; TCRdb's copy has only in-frame clones and leaves some out. The profile shows around 580,000 clones, about 98% of them singletons. Study-level points and caveats: Rarefaction exposed incomplete sorted-subset sequencing despite large depth. Clonotype sharing among donors likely depends on sequencing depth.

Naive CD8 cells lacked CD45RO and underwent positive selection for CCR7, leaving out terminally differentiated effector memory CD45RA+ cells. As for this clone: The antigen is unknown.

The TCR sequence derives from a man younger than 40 in good health. Specimen: naive CD8+ T cells sorted from blood.

The CDR3 loop reads CASSFLAGSGRATYEQYF. Written as DNA, the CDR3 is TGTGCCAGCAGTTTTTTAGCCGGCAGCGGGAGAGCAACCTACGAGCAGTACTTC. The chain employs TRBV27 and TRBJ2-7; TRBD2 aligns across 8 bases. J lost 2 bases, V lost 3 bases, and 15 bases had no gene match. The CDR3 covers 18 residues. Germline CDR1 reads MNHEY; CDR2 reads SMNVEV (reference sequence).